This TCR beta chain comes out of a study of somatic mutations in cytotoxic T cells in rheumatoid arthritis. Study outcomes and limitations: Neither rheumatoid arthritis patients nor age-matched healthy controls had significantly different CD8+ T-cell clonality from the other group. Rheumatoid arthritis patients, but not healthy controls, exhibited increasing CD8+ clonality with age.

Blood donors of median age roughly 56 years (range about 20-75), roughly half of them female, formed the healthy controls. The protocol was immunoSEQ multiplex PCR, while the TCRdb copy is restricted to in-frame clones and leaves out a portion. Among around 6,500 clones listed, roughly 70% were seen once. The CDR3 loop spans 12 amino acids. From germline, CDR1 is SGHVS and CDR2 FQNEAQ. V lost 5 bases, J lost 4 bases, and 7 bases lay in between. A word on this clone: Its matching antigen is unknown.

The sample was CD8+ T cells sorted from blood. V gene TRBV7-8 combines with J gene TRBJ2-3; D gene uncertain. The sequence was obtained from a middle-aged man in good health. CDR3 amino acids: CASSGDPDTQYF. The CDR3, as DNA: TGTGCCAGCAGCGGGGATCCAGATACGCAGTATTTT.